Detailed here is one T cell receptor (beta chain). Its antigen is not identified. Profiling relied on immunoSEQ multiplex PCR, and the TCRdb table lists in-frame clones only, not all of them. The data contain about 20,000 clones, 85% to 90% of them seen just once; the ten biggest clones take up over 9%. Deletions cut 9 bases from V and 3 bases from J, with 9 bases between. The CDR3 is 13 amino acids. Germline assignment: CDR1 SGHNT and CDR2 YENEEA. The source of the sample is a study of T cells in localized non-small cell lung cancer. Study-wide points: There were a median around 60 of the top 100 tumor clones appearing in adjacent lung. The study linked higher blood T cell density to longer overall survival. Uninvolved adjacent lung showed the highest T cell clonality, exceeding tumor.

The TCR was taken from a man aged 35 to 69 with stage II squamous cell lung carcinoma. This specimen was PBMCs, taken before any cancer treatment. This chain links TRBV11-3 with TRBJ2-6; D is perhaps TRBD2 (6 bases). CDR3 DNA sequence: TGTGCCAGGGGGGGATGTGGGGCCAACGTCCTGACTTTC. Protein: CARGGCGANVLTF.